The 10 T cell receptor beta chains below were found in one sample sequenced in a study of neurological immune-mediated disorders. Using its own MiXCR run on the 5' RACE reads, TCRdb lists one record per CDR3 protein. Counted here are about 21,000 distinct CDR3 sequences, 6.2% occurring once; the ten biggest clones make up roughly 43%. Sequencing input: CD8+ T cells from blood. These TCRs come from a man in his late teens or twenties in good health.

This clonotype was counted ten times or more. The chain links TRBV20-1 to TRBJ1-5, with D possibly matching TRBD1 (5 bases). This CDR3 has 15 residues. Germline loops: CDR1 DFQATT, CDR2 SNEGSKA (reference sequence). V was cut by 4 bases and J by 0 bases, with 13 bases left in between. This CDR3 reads CSAIRDDNSNQPQHF. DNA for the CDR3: TGCAGTGCTATAAGGGACGACAATAGCAATCAGCCCCAGCATTTT.

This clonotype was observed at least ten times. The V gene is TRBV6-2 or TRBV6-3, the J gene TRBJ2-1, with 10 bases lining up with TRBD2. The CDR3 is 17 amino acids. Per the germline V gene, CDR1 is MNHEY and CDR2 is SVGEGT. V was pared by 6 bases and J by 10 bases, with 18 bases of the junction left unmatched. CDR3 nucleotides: TGTGCCAGCAGCCGACAGGGGTATAGCGGGGGGCATATGGAGCAGTTCTTC. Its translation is CASSRQGYSGGHMEQFF.

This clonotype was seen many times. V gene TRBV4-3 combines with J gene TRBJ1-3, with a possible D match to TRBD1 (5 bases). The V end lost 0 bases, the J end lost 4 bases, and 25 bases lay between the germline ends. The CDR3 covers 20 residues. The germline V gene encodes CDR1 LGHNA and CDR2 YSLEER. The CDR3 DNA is TGCGCCAGCAGCCAAGATTTCCGAGCCAAGGGGTTTTTAAGGGGAAACACCATATATTTT. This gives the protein CASSQDFRAKGFLRGNTIYF.

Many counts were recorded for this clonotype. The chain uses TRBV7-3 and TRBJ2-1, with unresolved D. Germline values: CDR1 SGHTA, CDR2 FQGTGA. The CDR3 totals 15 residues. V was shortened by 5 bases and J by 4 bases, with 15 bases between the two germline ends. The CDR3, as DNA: TGTGCCAGCAGCCCCTCGGATCACAGTTACAATGAGCAGTTCTTC. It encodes CASSPSDHSYNEQFF.

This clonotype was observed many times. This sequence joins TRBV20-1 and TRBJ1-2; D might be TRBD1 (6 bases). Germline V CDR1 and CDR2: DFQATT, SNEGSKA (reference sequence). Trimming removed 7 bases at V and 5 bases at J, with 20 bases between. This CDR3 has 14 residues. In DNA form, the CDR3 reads TGCAGTGTACAAACGGGGGCCTACGTTTATGGCTACACCTTC. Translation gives CSVQTGAYVYGYTF.

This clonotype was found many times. The CDR3 is CASSHPGTEAFF. CDR3 bases: TGCGCCAGCAGCCATCCCGGGACAGAAGCTTTCTTT. This sequence joins TRBV4-1 and TRBJ1-1, with TRBD1 as a possible D gene (6 bases). CDR1 and CDR2 from the germline V gene are MGHRA and YSYEKL. Trimming shortened V by 3 bases and J by 8 bases, and 10 bases separated the two germline ends. This CDR3 is 12 amino acids long.

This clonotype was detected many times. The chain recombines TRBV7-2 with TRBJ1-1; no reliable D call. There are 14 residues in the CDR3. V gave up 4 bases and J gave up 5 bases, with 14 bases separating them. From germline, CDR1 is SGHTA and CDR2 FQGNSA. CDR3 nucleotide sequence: TGTGCCAGCAGCTCGCCGATCGGGCGTACTGAAGCTTTCTTT. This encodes CASSSPIGRTEAFF.

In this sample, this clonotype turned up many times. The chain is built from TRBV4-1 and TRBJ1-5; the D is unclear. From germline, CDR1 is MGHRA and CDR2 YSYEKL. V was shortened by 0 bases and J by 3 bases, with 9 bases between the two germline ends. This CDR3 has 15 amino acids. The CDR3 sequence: CASSQDGSDNQPQHF. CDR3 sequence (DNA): TGCGCCAGCAGCCAAGACGGCAGTGACAATCAGCCCCAGCATTTT.

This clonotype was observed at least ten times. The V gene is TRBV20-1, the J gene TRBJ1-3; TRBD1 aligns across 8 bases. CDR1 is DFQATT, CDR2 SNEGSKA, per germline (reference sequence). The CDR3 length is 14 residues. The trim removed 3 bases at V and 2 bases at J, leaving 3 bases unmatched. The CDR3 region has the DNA TGCAGTGCTAGGACAGGGGAAGCTGGAAACACCATATATTTT. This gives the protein CSARTGEAGNTIYF.

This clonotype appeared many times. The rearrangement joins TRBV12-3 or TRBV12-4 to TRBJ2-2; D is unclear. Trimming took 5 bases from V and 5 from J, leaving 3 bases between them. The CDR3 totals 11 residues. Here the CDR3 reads CASSRTGELFF. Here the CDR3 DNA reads TGTGCCAGCAGTCGGACCGGGGAGCTGTTTTTT.